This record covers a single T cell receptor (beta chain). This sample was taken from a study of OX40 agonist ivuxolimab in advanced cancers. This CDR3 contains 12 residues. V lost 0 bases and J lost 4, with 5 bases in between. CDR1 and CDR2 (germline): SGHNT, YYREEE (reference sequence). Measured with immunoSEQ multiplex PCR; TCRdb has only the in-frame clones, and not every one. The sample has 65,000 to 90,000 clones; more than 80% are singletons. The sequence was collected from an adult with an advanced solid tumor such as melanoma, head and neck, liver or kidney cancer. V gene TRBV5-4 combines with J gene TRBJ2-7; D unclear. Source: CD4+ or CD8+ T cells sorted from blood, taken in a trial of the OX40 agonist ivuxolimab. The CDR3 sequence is CASSLGVYEQYF. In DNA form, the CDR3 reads TGTGCCAGCAGCTTGGGGGTGTACGAGCAGTACTTC.